This paragraph covers one TCR beta chain sequence. The antigen is unknown. These data come from a study of cytomegalovirus exposure and HLA in healthy donors. General study points: Later analysis reportedly placed an Asian-associated ancestry cluster below the approximately 650-donor mean in N-insertions. The classifier reportedly diagnosed cytomegalovirus status with high sensitivity and specificity. A list of around 150 TCR beta chains associated with cytomegalovirus was given.

PCR involved 60 Vbeta and 13 Jbeta primers. Measured with immunoSEQ multiplex PCR; TCRdb has only the in-frame clones, and not every one. Here the sample spans some 190,000 clones, 82% being singletons. V was cut by 7 bases and J by 2 bases, with 9 bases left in between. In germline, CDR1 is SGHDT, CDR2 YYEEEE. This CDR3 is 12 amino acids long. The specimen sequenced was PBMCs. The chain joins TRBV5-6 to TRBJ2-5; possibly TRBD2 for D (7 bases). The clonotype originates from a middle-aged man in good health and CMV-seronegative. CDR3 sequence (DNA): TGTGCCAGCCGGGGGGCGCAAGAGACCCAGTACTTC. As protein: CASRGAQETQYF.